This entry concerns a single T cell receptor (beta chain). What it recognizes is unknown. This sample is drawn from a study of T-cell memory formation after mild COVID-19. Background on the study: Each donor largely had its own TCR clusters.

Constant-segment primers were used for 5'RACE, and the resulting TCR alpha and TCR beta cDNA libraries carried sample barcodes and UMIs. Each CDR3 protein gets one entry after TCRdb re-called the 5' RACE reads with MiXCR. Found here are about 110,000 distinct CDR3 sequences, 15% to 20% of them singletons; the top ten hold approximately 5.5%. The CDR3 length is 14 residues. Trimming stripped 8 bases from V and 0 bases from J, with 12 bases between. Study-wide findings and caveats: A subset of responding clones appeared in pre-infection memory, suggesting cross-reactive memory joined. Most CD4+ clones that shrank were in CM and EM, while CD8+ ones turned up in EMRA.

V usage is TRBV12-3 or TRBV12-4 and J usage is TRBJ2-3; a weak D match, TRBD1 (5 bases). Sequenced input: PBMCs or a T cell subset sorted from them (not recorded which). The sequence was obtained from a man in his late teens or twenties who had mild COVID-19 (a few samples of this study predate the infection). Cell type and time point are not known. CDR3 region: CASAPQGSTDTQYF. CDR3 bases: TGTGCCAGCGCCCCTCAGGGTAGCACAGATACGCAGTATTTT.